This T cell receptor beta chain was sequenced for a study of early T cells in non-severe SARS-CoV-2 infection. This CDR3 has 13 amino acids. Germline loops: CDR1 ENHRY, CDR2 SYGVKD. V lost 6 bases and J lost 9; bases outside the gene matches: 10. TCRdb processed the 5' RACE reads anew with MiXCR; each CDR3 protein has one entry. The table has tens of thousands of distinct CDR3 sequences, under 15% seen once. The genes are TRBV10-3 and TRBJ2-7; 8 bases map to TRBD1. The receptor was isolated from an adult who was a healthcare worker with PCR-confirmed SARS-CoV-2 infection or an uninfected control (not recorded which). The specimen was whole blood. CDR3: CAISPLDRDLQYF. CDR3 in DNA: TGTGCCATCAGCCCTTTGGACAGGGATTTGCAGTACTTC.